This TCR beta chain emerged from a study of blood T cells in healthy people across ages. The germline gives CDR1 SGHNT, CDR2 YENEEA. The CDR3 length is 16 residues. V dropped 5 bases and J dropped 1 base, with 15 bases sitting between them. A second PCR, run for about 7 to 11 cycles, used a sample-barcoded 5' primer plus a J-beta primer mix. TCRdb redid the calling of the 5' RACE reads with MiXCR, one entry per CDR3 protein. This table has more than 900,000 distinct CDR3 sequences, approximately 25% appearing once. The same data also contributed to another study, on T cells of mothers and their children.

The rearrangement joins TRBV11-3 to TRBJ2-1; perhaps TRBD2 as D (5 bases). The sequence came from a girl aged 2 to 10 in good health. Sequencing used blood. This chain's CDR3 is CASSLVRGSSYNEQFF. DNA of the CDR3: TGTGCCAGCAGCCTCGTCCGGGGTTCATCCTACAATGAGCAGTTCTTC.